The entry that follows covers one T cell receptor beta chain sequence. This entry comes from a study of blood T cell repertoires in COVID-19. Whole-study context: Sites in the United States, Italy and Spain provided acute and convalescent COVID-19 samples. PBMCs, B-cell-depleted T cells, or T cells provided the cDNA or gDNA that made up the material.

The CDR3 has 16 residues. Trimming removed 0 bases at V and 1 base at J, with 12 bases between. Germline loops: CDR1 MNHEY, CDR2 SMNVEV (reference sequence). Original processing methods: Nucleated cell number was recorded as an estimate derived from reference gene primer amplification. Profiled with immunoSEQ multiplex PCR; TCRdb holds only in-frame clones, not every one. D and trimming come from the DNA, and the V and J calls and clone size come from that table. The data show some 300,000 clones, around 87% seen once. Participants were aged about 18 to 90 years, lived in around 22 US areas, and enrolled virtually.

The sample taken for sequencing was PBMCs or T cells enriched from blood (not recorded which). This receptor was taken from a woman aged 18-30 years with acute COVID-19. The chain links TRBV27 to TRBJ1-1; D possibly corresponds to TRBD1 (5 bases). CDR3 sequence (DNA): TGTGCCAGCAGTTTATCCTGGGGCAGGGCGAACACTGAAGCTTTCTTT. It encodes CASSLSWGRANTEAFF.